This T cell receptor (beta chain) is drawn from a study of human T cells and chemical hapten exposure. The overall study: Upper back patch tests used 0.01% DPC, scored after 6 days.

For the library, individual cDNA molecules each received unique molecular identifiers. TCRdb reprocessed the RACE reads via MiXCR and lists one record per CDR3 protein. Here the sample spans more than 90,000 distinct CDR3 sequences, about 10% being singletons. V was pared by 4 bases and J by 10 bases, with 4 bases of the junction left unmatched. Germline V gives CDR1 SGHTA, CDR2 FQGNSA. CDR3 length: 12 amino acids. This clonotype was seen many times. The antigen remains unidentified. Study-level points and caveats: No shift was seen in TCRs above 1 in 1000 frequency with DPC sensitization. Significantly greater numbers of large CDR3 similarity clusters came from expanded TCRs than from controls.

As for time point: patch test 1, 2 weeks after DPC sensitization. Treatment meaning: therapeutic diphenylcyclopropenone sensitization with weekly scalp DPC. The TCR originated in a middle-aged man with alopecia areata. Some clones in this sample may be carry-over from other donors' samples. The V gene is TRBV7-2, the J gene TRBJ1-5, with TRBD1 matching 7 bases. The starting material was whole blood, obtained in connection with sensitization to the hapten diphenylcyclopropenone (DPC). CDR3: CASSSRQGPQHF. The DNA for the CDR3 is TGTGCCAGCAGCTCCCGACAGGGCCCCCAGCATTTT. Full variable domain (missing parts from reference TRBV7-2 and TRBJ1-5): GAGVSQSPSNKVTEKGKDVELRCDPISGHTALYWYRQSLGQGLEFLIYFQGNSAPDKSGLPSDRFSAERTGGSVSTLTIQRTQQEDSAVYLCASSSRQGPQHFGDGTRLSIL.